The T cell receptor beta chain described here comes from a study of T cells in Graves' hyperthyroidism and ophthalmopathy. Template material for amplifying TCR beta CDR3 regions consisted of RNA transcripts. HTBI primers drove first-round RT-PCR of the TCR CDR3. TCRdb itself ran the multiplex PCR reads through MiXCR, one entry per CDR3 protein. This table holds a few hundred thousand distinct CDR3 sequences, about 46% found once. As to this clonotype: An end of the junction does not agree with germline; a read error may underlie this.

Clinical symptoms, serum thyroxine, TRAb, thyroid ultrasound and orbital computed tomography established diagnosis. Germline loops: CDR1 SEHNR, CDR2 FQNEAQ (reference sequence). This CDR3 spans 13 amino acids. The receptor was isolated from an adult woman with Graves' disease, either hyperthyroidism or ophthalmopathy (not recorded which). Source material: peripheral blood or thyroid tissue (not recorded which). This chain joins TRBV7-9 and TRBJ2-5; 8 bases match TRBD2. This CDR3 is CASSRRAREAQYF. CDR3 in DNA: TGCGCCAGCAGCCGGAGGGCGCGGGAGGCCCAGTACTTC.